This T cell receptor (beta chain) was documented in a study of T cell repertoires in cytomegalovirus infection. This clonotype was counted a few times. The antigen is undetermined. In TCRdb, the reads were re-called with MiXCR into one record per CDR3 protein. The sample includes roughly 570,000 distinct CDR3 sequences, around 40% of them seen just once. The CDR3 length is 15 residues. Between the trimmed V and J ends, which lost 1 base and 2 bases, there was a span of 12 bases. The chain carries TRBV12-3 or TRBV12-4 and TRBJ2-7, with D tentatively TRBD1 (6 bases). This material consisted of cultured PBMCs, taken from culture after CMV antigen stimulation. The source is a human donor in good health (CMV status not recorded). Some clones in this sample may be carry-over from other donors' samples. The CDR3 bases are TGTGCCAGCAGTTTAGGGCAACAGGGAACCTACGAGCAGTACTTC. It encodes CASSLGQQGTYEQYF.